This T cell receptor beta chain was sequenced during a study of blood T cell repertoires in COVID-19 (dated by TCRdb to 2018 to 2020). Broadly, across the study: The collaborator samples originated in the United States, Italy and Spain and spanned the acute and convalescent phases of COVID-19. The prospective study material was composed of cDNA or gDNA derived from T cells, B-cell-depleted T cells, or PBMCs. Subjects who had been exposed to COVID-19, were actively infected with it, or had recovered from it provided the deeply sampled blood TCRbeta repertoires that made up the dataset. The repertoires were made available in a free public database intended to serve as a resource for research on the immune response to SARS-CoV-2. Samples were obtained from the ongoing ImmuneRACE study (first 160 participants) and from 1,200 or so subjects provided by 6 global collaborators. A de-identified subject ID, COVID-19 status, age in years and sex were almost always included in the sample metadata. Where available, HLA class I and class II types were taken from metadata supplied by the sample provider and were not determined by assay-based typing. Study-level results and caveats: The quantity of clinical and demographic metadata differed by source and by participant and was supplied without curation.

TCRbeta CDR3 regions were amplified from genomic DNA using the immunoSEQ Assay, a bias-controlled multiplex PCR. The paper's processing steps were these. Nucleated cell counts per sample were estimated from amplification of reference gene primers within the assay. To quantify the absolute abundance of each unique TCRbeta CDR3 rearrangement, sequence reads were collapsed and filtered. For each sample, productive Simpson clonality was calculated by taking the square root of Simpson's diversity index across productive rearrangements. This is the immuneACCESS table as TCRdb keeps it, with only in-frame sequences that have V and J called. A part of the clones is gone; compared with another copy, unresolved V genes explain less than half, and the rest is unexplained. The D gene and trimming were derived from the DNA, and the V and J assignments and clone size from that table. A total of some 220,000 clones appear in this sample, around 85% of them only once. Under 2.5% of the sample is held by the ten biggest clonotypes.

The CDR3 holds 13 amino acids from the cysteine to the phenylalanine. Just the 39-base CDR3 DNA is kept, in frame starting at base 1. At the junction V is shortened by 6 bases and J by 4 bases; bases outside the gene matches: 4. As to this clone: There is no known antigen for this receptor. Base qualities were left out, and no much larger clone turns up one base away.

One collaborating source in Seattle enrolled patients during active infection and followed them longitudinally through the course of disease. Collaborating institutions collected whole blood in K2EDTA tubes following their own protocols. For TCRbeta analysis, collaborators shipped samples as frozen whole blood, isolated PBMCs, or DNA extracted from either of those sample types. The TCR comes from an older woman with COVID-19, enrolled during active disease. The rearranged segments are TRBV12-3 or TRBV12-4 and TRBJ2-7; 9 middle bases align to TRBD1. Sequencing input: peripheral blood. The nucleotide sequence reads as follows: TGTGCCAGCAGGCCAGACAGGGGGTACGAGCAGTACTTC. Its translation reads: CASRPDRGYEQYF.